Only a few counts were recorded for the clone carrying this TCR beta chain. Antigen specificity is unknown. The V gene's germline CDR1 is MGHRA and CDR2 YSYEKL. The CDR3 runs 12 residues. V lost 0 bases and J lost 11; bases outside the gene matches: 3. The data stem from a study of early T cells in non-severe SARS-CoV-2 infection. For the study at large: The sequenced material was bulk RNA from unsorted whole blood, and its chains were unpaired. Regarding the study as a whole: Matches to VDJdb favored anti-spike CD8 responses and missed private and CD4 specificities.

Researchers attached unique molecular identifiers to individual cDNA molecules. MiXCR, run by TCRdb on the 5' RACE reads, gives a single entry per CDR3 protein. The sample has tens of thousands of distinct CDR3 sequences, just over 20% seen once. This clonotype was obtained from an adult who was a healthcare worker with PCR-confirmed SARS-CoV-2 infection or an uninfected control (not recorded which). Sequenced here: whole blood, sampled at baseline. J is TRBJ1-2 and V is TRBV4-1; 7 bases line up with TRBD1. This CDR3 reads CASSQELQGYTF. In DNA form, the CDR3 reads TGCGCCAGCAGCCAAGAGCTACAGGGGTACACCTTC.